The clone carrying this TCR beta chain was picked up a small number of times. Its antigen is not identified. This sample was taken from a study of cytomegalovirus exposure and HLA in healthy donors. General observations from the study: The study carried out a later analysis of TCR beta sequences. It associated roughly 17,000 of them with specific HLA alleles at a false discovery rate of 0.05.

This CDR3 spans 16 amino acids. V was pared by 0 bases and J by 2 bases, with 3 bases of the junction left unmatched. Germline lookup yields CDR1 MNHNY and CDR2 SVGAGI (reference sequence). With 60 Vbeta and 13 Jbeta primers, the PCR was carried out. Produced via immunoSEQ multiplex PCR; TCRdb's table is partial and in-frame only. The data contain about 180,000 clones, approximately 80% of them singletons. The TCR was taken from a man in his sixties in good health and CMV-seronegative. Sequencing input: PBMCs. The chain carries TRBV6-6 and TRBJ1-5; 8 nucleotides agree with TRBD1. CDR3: CASSYSATGGNQPQHF. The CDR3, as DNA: TGTGCCAGCAGTTACTCCGCGACAGGGGGCAATCAGCCCCAGCATTTT.